This TCR beta chain was captured by sequencing in a study of cytomegalovirus exposure and HLA in healthy donors. Study-wide findings and caveats: In a later analysis, V- and J-gene trimming of beta chains associated with a DCLRE1C missense variant, replicated independently.

PCR employed 60 Vbeta and 13 Jbeta primers. Some clones are missing from TCRdb's copy, which holds only in-frame ones; the method was immunoSEQ multiplex PCR. This repertoire shows about 120,000 clones, approximately 84% found once; its top ten account for around 2%. There are 15 residues in the CDR3. CDR1 and CDR2 from the germline V gene are SNHLY and FYNNEI. V dropped 5 bases and J dropped 4; count of bases not matched to a gene: 7. Note on this clone: Its antigen is undetermined.

The sequenced sample was PBMCs. The TCR sequence derives from a man aged 40-49 years in good health and CMV-seronegative. This chain joins TRBV2 and TRBJ1-3; 8 bases agree with TRBD1. CDR3 coding DNA: TGTGCCAGCAGTTCCGGGCGGACAGGGGGAAACACCATATATTTT. Its protein product is CASSSGRTGGNTIYF.